The entry below gives a single T cell receptor (beta chain) sequence along with its context. The sample comes from a study of blood T cell repertoires in COVID-19. Study-level background: Sites in the United States, Italy and Spain provided acute and convalescent COVID-19 samples. PBMCs, B-cell-depleted T cells, or T cells provided the cDNA or gDNA that made up the material.

Germline lookup yields CDR1 SEHNR and CDR2 FQNEAQ (reference sequence). V was pared by 0 bases and J by 4 bases, with 12 bases between. This CDR3 is built from 15 residues. Here immunoSEQ multiplex PCR was the method, and the copy in TCRdb shows in-frame clones only, minus some. The data contain 200,000 to 250,000 clones, 86% of them singletons. Participants were placed into cohorts based on the clinical history they reported. The sequencing input was PBMCs or T cells enriched from blood (not recorded which). This TCR was recovered from a woman in her forties with acute COVID-19. The rearrangement uses TRBV7-9 and TRBJ1-2, with a possible D match to TRBD1 (5 bases). DNA for the CDR3: TGTGCCAGCAGCTTAGCTGGGGGGACCGTCTATGGCTACACCTTC. It yields the protein CASSLAGGTVYGYTF.